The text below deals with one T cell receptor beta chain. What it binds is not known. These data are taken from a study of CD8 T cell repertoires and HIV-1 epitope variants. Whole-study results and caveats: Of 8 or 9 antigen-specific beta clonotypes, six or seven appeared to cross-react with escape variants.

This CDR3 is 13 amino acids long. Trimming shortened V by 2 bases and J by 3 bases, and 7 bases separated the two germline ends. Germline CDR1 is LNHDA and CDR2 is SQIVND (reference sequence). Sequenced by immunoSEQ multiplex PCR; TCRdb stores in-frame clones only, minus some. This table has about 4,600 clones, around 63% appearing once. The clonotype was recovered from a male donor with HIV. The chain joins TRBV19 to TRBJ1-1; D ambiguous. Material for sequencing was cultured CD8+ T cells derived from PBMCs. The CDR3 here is CASSISADTEAFF. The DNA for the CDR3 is TGTGCCAGTAGTATATCAGCGGACACTGAAGCTTTCTTT.